This T cell receptor beta chain was sequenced in a study of glioma-infiltrating T cells. Study in general: WHO grade II oligodendrogliomas or astrocytomas, plus non-recurrent WHO grade IV glioblastomas, were sampled. Roughly 990,000 peripheral T cells were targeted at roughly 4.5- to 10-fold coverage.

Germline trimming cut 4 bases from V and 5 bases from J; bases unmatched to any gene: 16. The CDR3 has 18 residues. Germline V gene lookup returns CDR1 DFQATT and CDR2 SNEGSKA (reference sequence). The iRepertoire nested amplicon-rescue multiplex PCR amplified TCR alpha and beta CDR3s from RNA. For one-step reverse transcription and amplification, 100-400 ng of tissue mRNA or PBMC total RNA was used. A single record per CDR3 protein comes from TCRdb applying MiXCR to the multiplex PCR reads. In the table there are a few hundred thousand distinct CDR3 sequences, roughly two fifths of which are singletons.

Sequencing was performed on glioma tissue, nonneoplastic brain tissue, or PBMCs (not recorded which). The clonotype originates from a human donor with low-grade glioma or glioblastoma, undergoing nonglioma brain surgery, or in good health (not recorded which). The chain combines TRBV20-1 with TRBJ2-5, with TRBD2 matching 13 bases. The CDR3 is CSATPPGTSGILLETQYF. The CDR3 DNA is TGCAGTGCTACCCCGCCCGGGACTAGCGGGATTCTACTCGAGACCCAGTACTTC.